This is a list of T cell receptor beta chains from one sample in a study of control samples from healthy donors and cancer patients. Profiling relied on immunoSEQ multiplex PCR, and the TCRdb table lists in-frame clones only, not all of them. The sample consists of 150,000 to 200,000 clones, 92% of them appearing once. The sequenced sample was blood. The receptors derive from a woman aged 25 to 39 in good health. Both conserved end residues are part of each CDR3. The D gene is left open where the match is weak. Clone sizes are given selectively: once, few, many, or a class where the clone is expanded.

-	TRBV18	-	TRBJ1-3	TGTGCCAGCTCACCAGGACAAGCTGGAAACACCATATATTTT	CASSPGQAGNTIYF
-	TRBV28	TRBD1	TRBJ1-1	TGTGCCAGCAGCCGGACAGGGATGATGAACACTGAAGCTTTCTTT	CASSRTGMMNTEAFF
-	TRBV21-1	-	TRBJ2-3	TGTGCCAGCGGGGCGGGAGAGGGCACAGATACGCAGTATTTT	CASGAGEGTDTQYF
once	TRBV24-1	-	TRBJ1-5	-	CATSAPGSNQPQHF
-	TRBV24-1	-	TRBJ1-5	TGTGCCACCAGTGAGGGCGGGACGGATGGAGGGATAAGCAATCAGCCCCAGCATTTT	CATSEGGTDGGISNQPQHF
-	TRBV2	-	TRBJ2-2	TGTGCCACCCTCTGGAACGGGGGACCCACCGGGGAGCTGTTTTTT	CATLWNGGPTGELFF
-	TRBV10-3	TRBD2	TRBJ2-2	TGTGCCATCAGTGAGTCAGGACTAGCCCGCGGGGAGCTGTTTTTT	CAISESGLARGELFF
-	TRBV9	TRBD1	TRBJ2-6	TGTGCCAGCAGCGCCCCCCGGGACAGGGGAACTGGGGCCAACGTCCTGACTTTC	CASSAPRDRGTGANVLTF
-	TRBV7-9	TRBD2	TRBJ2-1	TGTGCCAGCAGCTTTCTAGCGGATCACAATGAGCAGTTCTTC	CASSFLADHNEQFF
-	TRBV4-3	TRBD1	TRBJ2-5	TGCGCCAGCAGCCATGGGACAGGTCGTCCGGGCGGGGAGACCCAGTACTTC	CASSHGTGRPGGETQYF
-	TRBV7-9	-	TRBJ2-7	TGTGCCAGCAGCTTCCCCAGCCCAACAGGGATTAAGAGGGAGCAGTACTTC	CASSFPSPTGIKREQYF
-	TRBV4-2	TRBD2	TRBJ2-3	TGTGCCAGCAGCCAAAGGTGGGGCTTAGCGGGAGGAGGCTCCACAGATACGCAGTATTTT	CASSQRWGLAGGGSTDTQYF
few	TRBV3-1/TRBV3-2	TRBD2	TRBJ2-1	TGTGCCAGCAGCCACCTACTAGCGGGGAAATACAATGAGCAGTTCTTC	CASSHLLAGKYNEQFF
few	TRBV18	TRBD1	TRBJ2-7	TGTGCCAGCTCGCTGGGACAGGGTAGCGAGCAGTACTTC	CASSLGQGSEQYF
-	TRBV29-1	TRBD1	TRBJ1-1	TGCAGCGTTGAAGATTATCAGGGGGCTGATACTGAAGCTTTCTTT	CSVEDYQGADTEAFF
-	TRBV19	TRBD1	TRBJ1-2	TGTGCCACCCGACAGGGAAAAAGATATGGCTACACCTTC	CATRQGKRYGYTF
few	TRBV19	-	TRBJ1-2	TGTGCCAGTAGTAGCAGAAACTATGGCTACACCTTC	CASSSRNYGYTF
-	TRBV4-2	-	TRBJ1-2	TGTGCCAGCAAACCTACGGGGTACTATGGCTACACCTTC	CASKPTGYYGYTF
once	TRBV3-1/TRBV3-2	-	TRBJ2-1	TGTGCCAGCAGCTATAACTCCTACAATGAGCAGTTCTTC	CASSYNSYNEQFF
-	TRBV7-9	-	TRBJ1-3	TGTGCCAGCAGCTGGATGACATCTGGAAACACCATATATTTT	CASSWMTSGNTIYF
-	TRBV28	TRBD1	TRBJ1-5	TGTGCCAGCAGCCTTATCATCGGACAGGGGGATCAGCCCCAGCATTTT	CASSLIIGQGDQPQHF
-	TRBV12-3/TRBV12-4	-	TRBJ1-6	TGTGCCAGCAGTTTACATGGGATTTCACCCCTCCACTTT	CASSLHGISPLHF
-	TRBV2	TRBD1	TRBJ1-5	TGTGCCAGCCTATTAGCCTTGGGCCGACAGGGTGGCAATCAGCCCCAGCATTTT	CASLLALGRQGGNQPQHF
-	TRBV7-2	TRBD2	TRBJ2-3	TGTGCCAGCAGTCCCGCCGGACTAGCTCCCGATACGCAGTATTTT	CASSPAGLAPDTQYF
once	TRBV12-5	TRBD1	TRBJ2-3	TGTGCTAGTGGTCCGGGACAGGGGGTCACAGATACGCAGTATTTT	CASGPGQGVTDTQYF
-	TRBV23-1	-	TRBJ1-5	TGCGCCAGCAGTCAAAACTATTTTATAGGTAGCAATCAGCCCCAGCATTTT	CASSQNYFIGSNQPQHF
-	TRBV6-5	-	TRBJ1-6	TGTGCCAGCAGTTACAGGCACGTTGGGAATTCACCCCTCCACTTT	CASSYRHVGNSPLHF
-	TRBV7-9	-	TRBJ2-1	TGTGCCAGCAGCCCCCAGCAGTCTAGTACTAAAGACAATGAGCAGTTCTTC	CASSPQQSSTKDNEQFF
once	TRBV5-4	TRBD2	TRBJ2-2	TGTGCCAGCACCTCTCCGGGACTAGTACCCGGGGAGCTGTTTTTT	CASTSPGLVPGELFF
-	TRBV30	TRBD1	TRBJ1-4	TGTGCCTGGAGCCTAGAGGGGGCGAGCGAAAAACTGTTTTTT	CAWSLEGASEKLFF
-	TRBV7-7	TRBD1	TRBJ2-7	TGTGCTAGCAGCCGGGACAGGGGTTACGAGCAGTACTTC	CASSRDRGYEQYF
-	TRBV10-1	TRBD1	TRBJ1-3	TGCGCCAGCAGGACTGACAGGGTGCTGGACACCATATATTTT	CASRTDRVLDTIYF
-	TRBV4-2	-	TRBJ2-1	TGTGCCAGCAGCCAAGACTGGGGGGTTGGTGAGCAGTTCTTC	CASSQDWGVGEQFF
-	TRBV6-5	-	TRBJ2-6	TGTGCCAGCAGTTCAGCGCCTGGTGCCAACGTCCTGACTTTC	CASSSAPGANVLTF
-	TRBV5-1	-	TRBJ2-1	TGCGCCAGCAGCCACGAGCGAGACTACAATGAGCAGTTCTTC	CASSHERDYNEQFF
-	TRBV3-1/TRBV3-2	-	TRBJ1-4	TGTGCCAGCAGCCTTCTCGGGAGTGGAGAAAAACTGTTTTTT	CASSLLGSGEKLFF
once	TRBV12-3/TRBV12-4	-	TRBJ2-7	TGTGCCAGCAGAGGGCAGGGCGGCTACGAGCAGTACTTC	CASRGQGGYEQYF
-	TRBV3-1/TRBV3-2	TRBD2	TRBJ2-2	TGTGCCAGCAGCCTGAGACTAGCGGCCACCGGGGAGCTGTTTTTT	CASSLRLAATGELFF
-	TRBV5-1	TRBD1	TRBJ2-1	TGCGCCAGCAGCTTGGAAGGACAGGCCTACAATGAGCAGTTCTTC	CASSLEGQAYNEQFF
-	TRBV27	TRBD1	TRBJ1-1	TGTGCCAGCAGTCCCGTGACAGGGTTGGGCACTGAAGCTTTCTTT	CASSPVTGLGTEAFF
-	TRBV6-4	-	TRBJ1-6	TGTGCCAGCTACCCCAGGGAGTCCTATAATTCACCCCTCCACTTT	CASYPRESYNSPLHF
-	TRBV3-1/TRBV3-2	-	TRBJ2-5	TGTGCCAGCAGCCAAGATATTACCTTGACCCAGTACTTC	CASSQDITLTQYF
-	TRBV5-4	-	TRBJ2-2	TGTGCCAGCAGCTTTGGGGTACGAGACGGGGAGCTGTTTTTT	CASSFGVRDGELFF
-	TRBV10-3	-	TRBJ2-7	TGTGCCATCAGTGAGTCGGACTTCTACGAGCAGTACTTC	CAISESDFYEQYF
-	TRBV7-8	TRBD2	TRBJ2-1	TGTGCCAGCAGCTTAGGCCCAGCGGGAGACTACAATGAGCAGTTCTTC	CASSLGPAGDYNEQFF
-	TRBV10-3	TRBD2	TRBJ2-5	TGTGCTATATCGGACCCGGGACTAGCGTCAGAGACCCAGTACTTC	CAISDPGLASETQYF
-	TRBV6-5	TRBD2	TRBJ2-1	TGTGCCAGCAGTTCATTGCCTAGCGGATACTACAATGAGCAGTTCTTC	CASSSLPSGYYNEQFF
few	TRBV29-1	-	TRBJ1-3	TGCAGCGCATACAGGGTGGAGAGCTCTGGAAACACCATATATTTT	CSAYRVESSGNTIYF
-	TRBV5-1	TRBD2	TRBJ2-1	TGCGCCAGCAGCTCTGACGGGGCGGGAGTCAATGAGCAGTTCTTC	CASSSDGAGVNEQFF
-	TRBV27	-	TRBJ2-1	TGTGCCAGCGTGTCTGGTGGGAGCTCCTACAATGAGCAGTTCTTC	CASVSGGSSYNEQFF
once	TRBV7-3	-	TRBJ2-5	TGTGCCAGCAGCTTAACGTTGGGTCTCCAAGAGACCCAGTACTTC	CASSLTLGLQETQYF
-	TRBV5-4	-	TRBJ1-2	TGTGCCAGCAGCTCTCCATGGCCTCCTGGCTACACCTTC	CASSSPWPPGYTF
-	TRBV6-4	-	TRBJ2-3	TGTGCCAGCAGTGACTCATCCGGGAAGGGGTCAGATACGCAGTATTTT	CASSDSSGKGSDTQYF
-	TRBV7-2	-	TRBJ2-3	TGTGCCAGCAGCATCCCGGACACGGATACGCAGTATTTT	CASSIPDTDTQYF